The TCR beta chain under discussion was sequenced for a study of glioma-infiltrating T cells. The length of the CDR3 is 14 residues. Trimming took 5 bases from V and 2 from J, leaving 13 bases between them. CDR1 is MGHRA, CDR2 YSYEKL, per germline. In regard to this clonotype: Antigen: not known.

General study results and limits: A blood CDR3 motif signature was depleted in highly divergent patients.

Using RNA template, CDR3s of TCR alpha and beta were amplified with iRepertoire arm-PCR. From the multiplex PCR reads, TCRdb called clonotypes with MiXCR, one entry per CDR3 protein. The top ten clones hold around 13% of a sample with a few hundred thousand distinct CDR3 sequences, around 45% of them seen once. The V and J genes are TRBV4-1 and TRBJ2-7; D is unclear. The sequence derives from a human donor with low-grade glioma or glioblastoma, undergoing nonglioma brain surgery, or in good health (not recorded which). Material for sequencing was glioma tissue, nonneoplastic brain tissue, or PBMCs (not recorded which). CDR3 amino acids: CASSVGYPTYEQYF. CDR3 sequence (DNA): TGCGCCAGCAGCGTGGGGTACCCGACCTACGAGCAGTACTTC.